This passage covers 13 T cell receptor beta chains from one sample sequenced in a study of T cell changes during pregnancy in multiple sclerosis. Measured with immunoSEQ multiplex PCR; TCRdb has only the in-frame clones, and not every one. The sample holds tens of thousands of clones, just over 90% seen once. The sample was CD8+ T cells from peripheral blood mononuclear cells, taken in the second trimester of pregnancy. These receptors were collected from a female donor with multiple sclerosis, enrolled in a pregnancy study.

The chain couples TRBV15 to TRBJ1-5; TRBD1 aligns across 9 bases. The junction had 14 bases not matched to a gene; V was cut back by 4 bases and J by 7 bases. Germline-derived CDR1 and CDR2 are LNHNV and YYDKDF (reference sequence). The CDR3 sequence is 17 residues long. CDR3: CATSMEQGANLIQPQHF. Written as DNA, the CDR3 is TGTGCCACCAGCATGGAACAGGGGGCGAATTTGATCCAGCCCCAGCATTTT.

This clone is medium-sized within its sample. The CDR3 DNA follows: TGCGCCAGCAGCCCCACGGGAGGGACTGGAGCCTACAATGAGCAGTTCTTC. Its protein is CASSPTGGTGAYNEQFF. The J gene is TRBJ2-1, the V gene TRBV5-1, with 8 bases matching TRBD2. From germline, CDR1 is SGHRS and CDR2 YFSETQ. After removal of 4 bases from V and 2 bases from J, the junction contained 11 bases not matched to a gene. The CDR3 covers 17 residues.

The chain employs TRBV27 and TRBJ2-3; TRBD2 aligns across 8 bases. Germline CDR1 is MNHEY and CDR2 is SMNVEV (reference sequence). J lost 5 bases, V lost 6 bases, and 10 bases had no gene match. The CDR3 is 15 amino acids. This chain's CDR3 is CASSSGRGRGDTQYF. CDR3 DNA sequence: TGTGCCAGCAGCTCCGGGAGGGGGAGAGGAGATACGCAGTATTTT.

This chain uses TRBV9 with TRBJ2-7, with D unclear. Germline V gene sequence: CDR1 SGDLS, CDR2 YYNGEE. Trimming removed 0 bases at V and 7 bases at J, with 17 bases between. The CDR3 is 15 amino acids. This chain's CDR3 is CASSVGVSEREEQYF. Written as DNA, the CDR3 is TGTGCCAGCAGCGTAGGAGTTTCAGAGCGTGAGGAGCAGTACTTC.

This CDR3 is CASSLVQFPGYNEQFF. The CDR3 DNA follows: TGTGCCAGCAGCTTAGTGCAGTTCCCAGGATACAATGAGCAGTTCTTC. This chain joins TRBV7-6 and TRBJ2-1, with unresolved D. CDR1 is SGHVS, CDR2 FNYEAQ, per germline. The CDR3 covers 16 residues. Trimming left V 1 base short and J 4 bases short, with 14 bases between.

The rearrangement joins TRBV7-8 to TRBJ2-5; D unresolved. The length of the CDR3 is 16 residues. Germline CDR1 reads SGHVS; CDR2 reads FQNEAQ. V was pared by 5 bases and J by 3 bases, with 19 bases between. As DNA, the CDR3 is TGTGCCAGCAGCCGAGGCCTCGGATCATGGGAAGAGACCCAGTACTTC. Residues: CASSRGLGSWEETQYF.

This chain connects TRBV19 to TRBJ1-2, with TRBD1 identical over 9 bases. The length of the CDR3 is 13 residues. After removal of 7 bases from V and 6 bases from J, the junction contained 6 bases not matched to a gene. CDR1 is LNHDA, CDR2 SQIVND, per germline (reference sequence). The CDR3 DNA is TGTGCCAGTAAAGACAGGGGGTGGAATGGCTACACCTTC. Translation gives CASKDRGWNGYTF.

The CDR3 bases are TGTGCCAGCAGCCCCGGACAGTATGGCTACACCTTC. Amino acid sequence: CASSPGQYGYTF. This chain connects TRBV14 to TRBJ1-2, with D possibly being TRBD1 (6 bases). The germline gives CDR1 SGHDN, CDR2 FVKESK. The CDR3 length is 12 residues. Trimming took off 4 bases at V and 5 bases at J, with 8 bases between the two ends.

This chain links TRBV15 with TRBJ2-2, with a possible D match to TRBD1 (8 bases). V lost 3 bases, J lost 6 bases, and 14 bases lay in between. Germline loops: CDR1 LNHNV, CDR2 YYDKDF (reference sequence). This CDR3 is 15 amino acids long. The CDR3 spells CATSRDREGSGELFF. The DNA for the CDR3 is TGTGCCACCAGCAGGGACAGGGAGGGATCCGGGGAGCTGTTTTTT.

Here the CDR3 reads CASSVEGGNTDTQYF. The CDR3 region has the DNA TGTGCCAGCAGCGTGGAGGGGGGGAATACAGATACGCAGTATTTT. The chain is built from TRBV9 and TRBJ2-3; D might be TRBD2 (7 bases). The CDR3 totals 15 residues. V dropped 2 bases and J dropped 3 bases, with 13 bases sitting between them. Germline CDR1 is SGDLS and CDR2 is YYNGEE.

This clone was detected only a few times. The V gene is TRBV4-1, the J gene TRBJ1-5; D might be TRBD1 (5 bases). CDR1 is MGHRA and CDR2 is YSYEKL in the germline V gene. The CDR3 extends over 16 amino acids. Between the trimmed V and J ends, which lost 0 bases and 7 bases, there was a span of 16 bases. The DNA for the CDR3 is TGCGCCAGCAGCCAAGAAATCGGAGTGGGGCGGCAGCCCCAGCATTTT. Translation: CASSQEIGVGRQPQHF.

The V gene is TRBV28, the J gene TRBJ2-7, with 10 bases that match TRBD2. V shed 5 bases, J shed 1 base, and the junction held 5 bases outside the gene matches. The CDR3 extends over 15 amino acids. Germline V gene lookup returns CDR1 MDHEN and CDR2 SYDVKM. The CDR3 is CASSPGSGRSYEQYF. The DNA of the CDR3 is TGTGCCAGCAGTCCCGGTAGCGGGAGGTCCTACGAGCAGTACTTC. Combining the CDR3 with reference TRBV28 and TRBJ2-7 gives the whole variable domain DVKVTQSSRYLVKRTGEKVFLECVQDMDHENMFWYRQDPGLGLRLIYFSYDVKMKEKGDIPEGYSVSREKKERFSLILESASTNQTSMYLCASSPGSGRSYEQYFGPGTRLTVT.

The chain joins TRBV2 to TRBJ1-4; unclear D gene. The V gene lost 9 bases and the J gene lost 4 bases, with 9 bases spanning the gap. The CDR3 sequence is 12 residues long. CDR1 is SNHLY and CDR2 is FYNNEI in the germline V gene. This CDR3 reads CARRGDNEKLFF. DNA of the CDR3: TGTGCCAGGCGGGGTGATAATGAAAAACTGTTTTTT. The full variable domain, completed using reference TRBV2 and TRBJ1-4, is EPEVTQTPSHQVTQMGQEVILRCVPISNHLYFYWYRQILGQKVEFLVSFYNNEISEKSEIFDDQFSVERPDGSNFTLKIRSTKLEDSAMYFCARRGDNEKLFFGSGTQLSVL.